Given below is one T cell receptor beta chain in context. The CDR3 extends over 13 amino acids. Trimming shortened V by 1 base and J by 8 bases, and 9 bases separated the two germline ends. The sample originates from a study of blood T cells in healthy people across ages. Then a second PCR, running roughly 7 to 12 cycles, was carried out with a sample-barcoded 5' primer and a J-beta primer mix. TCRdb passed the 5' RACE reads through MiXCR, listing each CDR3 protein once. This sample has over a million distinct CDR3 sequences, with approximately 25% found just once. This sample also belongs to another study, concerning T cells of mothers and their children.

The clonotype comes from a girl aged 2 to 9 in good health. The gene calls are TRBV12-3 or TRBV12-4 and TRBJ2-1; D unclear. Sample: blood. As DNA, the CDR3 is TGTGCCAGCAGTTTAGGCTCCCGCGATGAGCAGTTCTTC. It encodes CASSLGSRDEQFF.